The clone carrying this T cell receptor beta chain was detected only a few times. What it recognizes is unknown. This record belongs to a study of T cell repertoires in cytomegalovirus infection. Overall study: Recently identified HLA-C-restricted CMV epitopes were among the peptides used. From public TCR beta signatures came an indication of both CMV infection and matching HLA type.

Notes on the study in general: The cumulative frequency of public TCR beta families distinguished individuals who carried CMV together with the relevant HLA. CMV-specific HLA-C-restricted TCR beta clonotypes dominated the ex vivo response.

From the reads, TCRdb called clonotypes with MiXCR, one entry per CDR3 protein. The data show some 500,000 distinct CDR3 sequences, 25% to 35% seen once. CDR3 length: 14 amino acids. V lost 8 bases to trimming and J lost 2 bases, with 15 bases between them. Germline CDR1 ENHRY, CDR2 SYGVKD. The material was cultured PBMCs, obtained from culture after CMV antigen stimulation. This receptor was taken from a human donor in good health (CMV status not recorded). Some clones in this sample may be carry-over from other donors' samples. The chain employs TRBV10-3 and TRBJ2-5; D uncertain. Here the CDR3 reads CAIRESAGQETQYF. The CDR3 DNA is TGTGCCATCCGAGAGTCGGCCGGACAAGAGACCCAGTACTTC.